This T cell receptor beta chain was recovered during a study of CD8+ T cells in alopecia areata. Study-wide context: Oral tofacitinib (5 to 10 mg twice daily) was administered to treated patients. Dosing spanned 6 to 18 months on tofacitinib, then 6 months off drug.

The CDR3 sequence is 16 residues long. Germline-derived CDR1 and CDR2 are SGHAT and FQNNGV. General observations from the study: Scalp samples also yield sequences of resident alphabeta T cells from normal skin. It was lesional scalp, especially alopecia totalis/universalis, that showed higher clonality than normal scalp.

Documented treatment: oral pan-JAK inhibitor, 5-10 mg twice daily. cDNA reverse transcribed from extracted RNA served as the sequencing template. Data came from immunoSEQ multiplex PCR; TCRdb stores just in-frame clones and leaves some out. The profile shows some 240,000 clones, more than 45% of them singletons. As regards this clone: The antigen remains undetermined. The junction does not match germline at one end; this may be a read error.

The chain carries TRBV11-2 and TRBJ1-5; D not certain. Sequenced material: CD4+ T cells sorted from blood, taken at week 4, from a patient treated with tofacitinib. The sequence was obtained from a human donor with alopecia areata. The CDR3 bases are TGTGCCAGCAGCCTAGAAGTGGGATATAGCAATCAGCCCCAGCATTTT. Residues: CASSLEVGYSNQPQHF.